The entry below describes one TCR beta chain. These data are taken from a study of blood T cell repertoires in COVID-19. The overall study: Acute and convalescent COVID-19 samples came from the United States, Italy and Spain. From T cells, B-cell-depleted T cells, or PBMCs came the material, which was cDNA or gDNA.

V shed 6 bases and J shed 3 bases, with 15 bases lying between them. This CDR3 spans 15 amino acids. Germline lookup yields CDR1 SNHLY and CDR2 FYNNEI. Methods used by the authors: Researchers report that nucleated cell counts were estimated from reference gene primer amplification. Produced via immunoSEQ multiplex PCR; TCRdb's table is partial and in-frame only. The V and J calls and clone size come from that table; D and trimming were worked out from the DNA. This sample carries around 200,000 clones, around four fifths of them seen once, and the ten largest clones take roughly 8.2%. This clonotype was obtained from a woman aged 45-65 years with acute or convalescent COVID-19. This chain connects TRBV2 to TRBJ1-5, with a weak D call TRBD1 (5 bases). Specimen: peripheral blood. The CDR3: CASRDGQAPNQPQHF. The CDR3, as DNA: TGTGCCAGCAGGGACGGACAAGCCCCCAATCAGCCCCAGCATTTT.